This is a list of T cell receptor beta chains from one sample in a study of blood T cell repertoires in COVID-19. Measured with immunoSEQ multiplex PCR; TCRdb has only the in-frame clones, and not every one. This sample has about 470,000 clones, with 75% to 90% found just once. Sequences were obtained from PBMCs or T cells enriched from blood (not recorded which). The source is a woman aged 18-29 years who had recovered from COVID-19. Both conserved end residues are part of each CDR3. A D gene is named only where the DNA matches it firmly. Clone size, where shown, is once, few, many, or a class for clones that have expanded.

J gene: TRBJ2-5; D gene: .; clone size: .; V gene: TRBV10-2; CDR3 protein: CASAAGETQYF; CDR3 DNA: TGCGCCAGTGCGGCAGGGGAGACCCAGTACTTC
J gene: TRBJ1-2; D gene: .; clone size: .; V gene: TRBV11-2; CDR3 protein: CASRPPGLSSNYGYTF; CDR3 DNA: TGTGCCAGCAGACCGCCGGGTCTGTCAAGTAACTATGGCTACACCTTC
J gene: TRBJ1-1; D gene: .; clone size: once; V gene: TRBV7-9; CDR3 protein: CASDYQGVNTEAFF; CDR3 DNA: TGTGCCAGCGATTACCAAGGGGTGAACACTGAAGCTTTCTTT
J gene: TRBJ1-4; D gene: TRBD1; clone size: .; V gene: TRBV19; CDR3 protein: CASKGKPGTANEKLFF; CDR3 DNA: TGTGCCAGTAAGGGCAAGCCGGGGACAGCTAATGAAAAACTGTTTTTT
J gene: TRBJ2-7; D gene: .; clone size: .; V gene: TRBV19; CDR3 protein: CASSIGGIPYEQYF; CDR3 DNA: TGTGCCAGTAGTATCGGGGGAATTCCCTACGAGCAGTACTTC
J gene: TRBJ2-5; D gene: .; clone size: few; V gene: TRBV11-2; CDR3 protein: CASSLGRGTETQYF; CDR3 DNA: TGTGCCAGCAGCTTAGGCAGGGGAACAGAGACCCAGTACTTC
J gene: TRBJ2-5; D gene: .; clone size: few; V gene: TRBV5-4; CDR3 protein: CASSPARGNSRGETQYF; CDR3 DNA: TGTGCCAGCAGCCCAGCCCGGGGGAATTCTCGGGGAGAGACCCAGTACTTC
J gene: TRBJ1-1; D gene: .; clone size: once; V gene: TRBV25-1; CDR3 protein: CASTEGNTEAFF; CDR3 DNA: TGTGCCAGCACAGAGGGGAACACTGAAGCTTTCTTT
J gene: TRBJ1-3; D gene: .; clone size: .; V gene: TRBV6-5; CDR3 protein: CASSSGLTGNTIYF; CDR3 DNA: TGTGCCAGCAGTTCAGGGTTAACGGGAAACACCATATATTTT
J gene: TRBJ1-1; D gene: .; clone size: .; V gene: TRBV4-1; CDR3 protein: CASSLENEDTEAFF; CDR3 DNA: TGCGCCAGCAGCCTAGAGAATGAGGACACTGAAGCTTTCTTT
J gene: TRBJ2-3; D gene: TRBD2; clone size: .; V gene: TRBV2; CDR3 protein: CASKRLAASTDTQYF; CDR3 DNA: TGTGCCAGCAAACGACTAGCGGCTAGCACAGATACGCAGTATTTT
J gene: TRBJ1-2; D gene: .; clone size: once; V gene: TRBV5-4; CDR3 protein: CASTPGQTENYGYTF; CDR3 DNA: TGTGCCAGCACCCCTGGACAGACCGAAAACTATGGCTACACCTTC
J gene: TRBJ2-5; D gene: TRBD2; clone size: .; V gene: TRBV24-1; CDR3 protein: CATSGGGETQYF; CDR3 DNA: TGTGCCACCTCGGGAGGGGGGGAGACCCAGTACTTC
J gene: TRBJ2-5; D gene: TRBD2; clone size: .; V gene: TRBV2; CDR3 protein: CASSDSGNRETQYF; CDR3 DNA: TGTGCCAGCAGTGACAGCGGGAACCGGGAGACCCAGTACTTC
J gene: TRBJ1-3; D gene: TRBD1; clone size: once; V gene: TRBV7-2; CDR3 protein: CASSLTGGTGNTIYF; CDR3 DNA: TGTGCCAGCAGCCTGACAGGGGGTACTGGAAACACCATATATTTT
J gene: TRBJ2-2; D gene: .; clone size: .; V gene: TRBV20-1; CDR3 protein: CSAPGAGELFF; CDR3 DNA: TGCAGTGCTCCAGGGGCCGGGGAGCTGTTTTTT
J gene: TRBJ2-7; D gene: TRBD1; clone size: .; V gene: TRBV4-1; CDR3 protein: CATGTGPYEQYF; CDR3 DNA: TGCGCCACCGGGACAGGGCCTTACGAGCAGTACTTC
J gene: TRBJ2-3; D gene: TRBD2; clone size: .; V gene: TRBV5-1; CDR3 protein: CASSLVPSGGTDTQYF; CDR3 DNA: TGCGCCAGCAGCTTGGTTCCTAGCGGGGGCACAGATACGCAGTATTTT